One and the same sample provided the 24 T cell receptor beta chains below, sequenced in a study of shared clonotypes between healthy human individuals. Sequencing used immunoSEQ multiplex PCR; TCRdb keeps in-frame clones, though not all of them. The table has about 2.3 million clones, 85% to 95% seen once; the top ten hold 0.39%. The sample was naive CD4+ T cells from PBMCs. The subset here: CD45RA+ positively selected. Receptor source: a man younger than 30 in good health. Some clones in this sample may be carry-over from other donors' samples.

This sequence joins TRBV9 and TRBJ2-1, with TRBD2 matching over 7 bases. Looked up from germline, CDR1 is SGDLS and CDR2 is YYNGEE. With 0 bases clipped from V and 7 bases from J, the junction kept 10 bases outside the gene matches. This CDR3 is 16 amino acids long. The CDR3 reads CASSVALGEGHNEQFF. The CDR3 bases are TGTGCCAGCAGCGTAGCTTTGGGGGAGGGCCATAATGAGCAGTTCTTC.

This rearrangement joins TRBV6-1 to TRBJ2-7; D unresolved. Trimming took off 4 bases at V and 4 bases at J, with 8 bases between the two ends. Germline lookup yields CDR1 MNHNS and CDR2 SASEGT. The CDR3 consists of 12 residues. The CDR3 region has the DNA TGTGCCAGCAGTGTAAGGTTGTACGAGCAGTACTTC. Residues: CASSVRLYEQYF.

V and J are TRBV6-5 and TRBJ2-4, with D possibly TRBD1 on 5 matching bases. Looked up from germline, CDR1 is MNHEY and CDR2 is SVGAGI. The CDR3 totals 13 residues. Deletions cut 6 bases from V and 4 bases from J, with 10 bases between. The CDR3 region has the DNA TGTGCCAGCAGCTTGACAGAGAAAAACATTCAGTACTTC. Encoded protein: CASSLTEKNIQYF.

The chain has TRBV6-4 and TRBJ2-5; D remains ambiguous. The germline V gene encodes CDR1 MRHNA and CDR2 SNTAGT. With 2 bases removed from V and 2 bases from J, the gap between germline ends came to 6 bases. This CDR3 has 13 residues. CDR3 sequence: CASSDGQQETQYF. The CDR3, as DNA: TGTGCCAGCAGTGACGGGCAGCAAGAGACCCAGTACTTC.

This sequence joins TRBV10-1 and TRBJ2-7; 9 bases map to TRBD1. CDR1 WNHNN and CDR2 SYGVQD come from the germline V gene (reference sequence). The V and J ends lost 5 bases and 0 bases, in that order; junction bases with no gene match: 5. The CDR3 is 15 amino acids. CDR3 coding DNA: TGCGCCAGCAGTACCGGGACAGGGAACTCCTACGAGCAGTACTTC. Translating gives CASSTGTGNSYEQYF.

The V gene is TRBV5-1, the J gene TRBJ1-2; 7 bases fit TRBD1. Unmatched junction bases numbered 12, after V lost 6 bases and J lost 4 bases. Germline V CDR1 and CDR2: SGHRS, YFSETQ. The CDR3 is made up of 15 amino acids. The CDR3 protein is CASNLGTAGGYGYTF. The DNA of the CDR3 is TGCGCCAGCAACCTCGGGACAGCCGGAGGCTATGGCTACACCTTC.

This chain joins TRBV10-1 and TRBJ2-1, with 14 bases lining up with TRBD2. J lost 6 bases, V lost 4 bases, and 5 bases had no gene match. From germline, CDR1 is WNHNN and CDR2 SYGVQD (reference sequence). This CDR3 is built from 16 residues. The CDR3 DNA follows: TGCGCCAGCAGTGGGAAGACTAGCGGGAGGGCCAATGAGCAGTTCTTC. It is translated as CASSGKTSGRANEQFF.

This CDR3 is CASARTSVETQYF. CDR3 nucleotide sequence: TGCGCCAGCGCGCGGACTAGCGTGGAGACCCAGTACTTC. The chain has TRBV4-3 and TRBJ2-5; 9 positions match TRBD2. The germline V gene encodes CDR1 LGHNA and CDR2 YSLEER. CDR3 size: 13 residues. V dropped 8 bases and J dropped 5; count of bases not matched to a gene: 6.

On this clone: Sequence at one end of the junction differs from germline and may be a read error. CDR3 residues: CASSLRGQENTGERFF. The DNA for the CDR3 is TGTGCCAGCAGCTTACGGGGACAGGAGAACACCGGGGAGCGGTTTTTT. The chain links TRBV5-4 to TRBJ2-2; 8 bases are a match to TRBD1. This CDR3 is built from 16 residues. From germline, CDR1 is SGHNT and CDR2 YYREEE (reference sequence).

This rearrangement joins TRBV28 to TRBJ1-3, with D possibly TRBD1 on 6 matching bases. This CDR3 has 16 residues. Germline assignment: CDR1 MDHEN and CDR2 SYDVKM. With 6 bases removed from V and 2 bases from J, the gap between germline ends came to 17 bases. The CDR3 region has the DNA TGTGCCAGCAGCCGCCCCCCGGGGGCGCCTGGAAACACCATATATTTT. Its translation is CASSRPPGAPGNTIYF.

The rearrangement joins TRBV6-1 to TRBJ1-5; 10 bases map to TRBD1. The germline gives CDR1 MNHNS, CDR2 SASEGT. This CDR3 has 15 amino acids. The J segment lost 4 bases and the V segment lost 8 bases, leaving 8 bases of the junction unmatched. The CDR3 is CASLYPGQGNQPQHF. DNA of the CDR3: TGTGCCAGCCTGTACCCGGGACAGGGGAATCAGCCCCAGCATTTT.

The chain recombines TRBV28 with TRBJ2-7; possibly TRBD1 for D (6 bases). V was shortened by 5 bases and J by 3 bases, with 17 bases between the two germline ends. This CDR3 is built from 15 residues. CDR1 and CDR2 (germline): MDHEN, SYDVKM. This CDR3 is CASSPGTGFGYEQYF. The CDR3 DNA reads TGTGCCAGCAGTCCTGGAACAGGGTTTGGCTACGAGCAGTACTTC.

The chain is built from TRBV30 and TRBJ2-7; 7 bases map to TRBD2. The V gene's germline CDR1 is GTSNPN and CDR2 SVGIG (reference sequence). V lost 1 base, J lost 0 bases, and 3 bases stayed unmatched. CDR3 length equals 14 residues. CDR3 amino acids: CAWSGSGLSYEQYF. In nucleotides, the CDR3 is TGTGCCTGGAGTGGTAGCGGGCTCTCCTACGAGCAGTACTTC.

This rearrangement joins TRBV7-2 to TRBJ2-1, with TRBD2 matching 13 bases. With 4 bases clipped from V and 2 bases from J, the junction kept 8 bases outside the gene matches. Germline V gives CDR1 SGHTA, CDR2 FQGNSA. The length of the CDR3 is 18 residues. The CDR3 reads CASSYGTSGNTPYNEQFF. CDR3 DNA sequence: TGTGCCAGCAGCTACGGGACTAGCGGGAATACCCCCTACAATGAGCAGTTCTTC.

This sequence joins TRBV30 and TRBJ2-2, with D tentatively TRBD1 (6 bases). The CDR3 extends over 15 amino acids. CDR1 is GTSNPN and CDR2 is SVGIG in the germline V gene (reference sequence). The V gene lost 5 bases and the J gene lost 4 bases, with 17 bases spanning the gap. The chain's CDR3 is CAWVPTGQSTGELFF. In DNA, the CDR3 is TGTGCCTGGGTACCCACAGGGCAGAGCACCGGGGAGCTGTTTTTT.

This clone was detected once. The genes are TRBV7-8 and TRBJ2-1; D gene uncertain. There are 13 residues in the CDR3. The V end lost 3 bases, the J end lost 10 bases, and 13 bases lay between the germline ends. Germline V gene lookup returns CDR1 SGHVS and CDR2 FQNEAQ. CDR3 in amino acids: CASSFSRVREQFF. As DNA, the CDR3 is TGTGCCAGCAGCTTCTCCCGAGTTAGGGAGCAGTTCTTC.

Details on this clone: The identical CDR3 is also encoded by other nucleotide sequences in the sample. The gene calls are TRBV2 and TRBJ1-2, with 8 positions matching TRBD1. The CDR3 sequence is 14 residues long. The germline CDR1 and CDR2 sequences are SNHLY and FYNNEI. After removal of 4 bases from V and 4 bases from J, the junction contained 5 bases not matched to a gene. The CDR3 sequence is CASSADRDSYGYTF. In DNA form, the CDR3 reads TGTGCCAGCAGTGCGGACAGGGATTCCTATGGCTACACCTTC. The entire variable domain, with the rest obtained from reference TRBV2 and TRBJ1-2, is as follows: EPEVTQTPSHQVTQMGQEVILRCVPISNHLYFYWYRQILGQKVEFLVSFYNNEISEKSEIFDDQFSVERPDGSNFTLKIRSTKLEDSAMYFCASSADRDSYGYTFGSGTRLTVV.

The rearrangement joins TRBV19 to TRBJ2-1; D unclear. V was pared by 7 bases and J by 6 bases, with 19 bases between. This CDR3 comprises 15 residues. Germline V gene sequence: CDR1 LNHDA, CDR2 SQIVND (reference sequence). CDR3 protein: CASTEDRALGNEQFF. In nucleotides, the CDR3 is TGTGCCAGTACCGAAGACCGGGCTCTAGGCAATGAGCAGTTCTTC.

This rearrangement joins TRBV7-3 to TRBJ2-3, with a weak D call TRBD1 (5 bases). Germline lookup yields CDR1 SGHTA and CDR2 FQGTGA. The V gene lost 3 bases and the J gene lost 2 bases, with 6 bases spanning the gap. This CDR3 spans 13 amino acids. CDR3 region: CASSLGHTDTQYF. CDR3 in DNA: TGTGCCAGCAGCTTGGGGCACACAGATACGCAGTATTTT.

This chain joins TRBV30 and TRBJ2-5, with D possibly matching TRBD1 (5 bases). Trimming took off 0 bases at V and 4 bases at J, with 15 bases between the two ends. The germline gives CDR1 GTSNPN, CDR2 SVGIG (reference sequence). The CDR3 consists of 15 residues. CDR3 bases: TGTGCCTGGAGTGTGGGGCAGGGTATGAGAGAGACCCAGTACTTC. Translated, it gives CAWSVGQGMRETQYF.

CDR3 in DNA: TGCAGCGTGATTCAAGGAGCGGGAGGAGAGACCCAGTACTTC. This gives the protein CSVIQGAGGETQYF. This chain connects TRBV29-1 to TRBJ2-5, with 9 bases that match TRBD2. The CDR3 loop spans 14 amino acids. The V segment lost 6 bases and the J segment 4 bases; nucleotides outside the gene matches: 9. Germline V gene sequence: CDR1 SQVTM, CDR2 ANQGSEA.

V is TRBV5-4 and J is TRBJ2-3, with D possibly matching TRBD1 (5 bases). Deletions cut 6 bases from V and 0 bases from J, with 5 bases between. The CDR3 runs 12 residues. CDR1 and CDR2 from the germline V gene are SGHNT and YYREEE (reference sequence). The CDR3 DNA reads as TGTGCCAGCAAGGGGAGCACAGATACGCAGTATTTT. Translated: CASKGSTDTQYF.

Regarding this clone: The same CDR3 also results from other DNA sequences found in this sample. The chain links TRBV11-2 to TRBJ2-1; D not certain. The CDR3 length is 12 residues. V shed 4 bases and J shed 3 bases, with 4 bases lying between them. Germline-derived CDR1 and CDR2 are SGHAT and FQNNGV. The CDR3 reads CASSSYYNEQFF. CDR3 DNA: TGTGCCAGCAGCTCATACTACAATGAGCAGTTCTTC.

The chain couples TRBV5-1 to TRBJ2-5, with D possibly being TRBD2 (5 bases). The CDR3 runs 16 residues. Trimming shortened V by 4 bases and J by 5 bases, and 21 bases separated the two germline ends. Germline CDR1 SGHRS, CDR2 YFSETQ. CDR3 sequence reads: CASSRIESGSWETQYF. CDR3 nucleotides: TGCGCCAGCAGCCGCATTGAGTCGGGGAGTTGGGAGACCCAGTACTTC.